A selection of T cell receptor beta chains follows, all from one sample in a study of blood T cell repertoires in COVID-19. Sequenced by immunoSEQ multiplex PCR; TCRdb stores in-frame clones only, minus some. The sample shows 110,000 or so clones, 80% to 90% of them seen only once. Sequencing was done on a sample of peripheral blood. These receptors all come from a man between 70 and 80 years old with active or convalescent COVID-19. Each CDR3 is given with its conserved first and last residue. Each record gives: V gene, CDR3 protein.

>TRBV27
CASSLRGRDQPQHF
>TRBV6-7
CAIHLRGKTQYF
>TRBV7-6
CASSPSVGQPGRETQYF
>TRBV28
CATSPWTSSYEQYF
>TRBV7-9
CASSSQGAWTEAFF
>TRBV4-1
CASSRGLAEPTDTQYF
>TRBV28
CASSSGTSGSYNEQFF
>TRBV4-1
CASSQEQGAVYDEQYF
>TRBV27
CASTYGTSGTDTQYF
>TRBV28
CATRVESRGEKLFF
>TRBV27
CASRTGHMNTEAFF
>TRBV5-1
CASSIWGTSGTEQYF
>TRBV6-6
CASTRSEGETQYF
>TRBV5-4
CASSLDGQQGYGYTF
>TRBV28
CASSLLGTGQTGELFF
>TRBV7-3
CASSSHKNTEAFF
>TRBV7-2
CASSPWSSAGANVLTF
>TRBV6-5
CASSLRWGDEAFF
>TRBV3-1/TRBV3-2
CASSQVGLAGGSNTGELFF
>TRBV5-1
CASSLGTSGSGEQFF
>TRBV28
CASSFPQGPSTDTQYF
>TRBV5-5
CASSPSPQGVAYEQYF
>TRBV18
CASSPGQGLINEQFF
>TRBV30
CAWSQKLQAFF
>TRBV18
CASSPRLATGMNTEAFF
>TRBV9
CASSVEGPGLNTGELFF
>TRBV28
CASTTQAGDLEKLFF
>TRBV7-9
CASSAITSAGEAFF
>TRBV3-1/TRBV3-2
CASSQVLASDEQFF
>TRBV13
CASNRAGGHTEAFF
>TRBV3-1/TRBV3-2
CASSPSLAGRFLPGELFF
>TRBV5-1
CASSFWAGQQEKLFF
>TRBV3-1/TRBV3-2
CASGQTAGTGELFF
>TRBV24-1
CATSATGGNEQFF
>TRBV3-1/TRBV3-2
CASRHSTGYPEAFF
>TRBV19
CASSIGQGGAGANVLTF
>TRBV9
CASSVSVHPEGYTF
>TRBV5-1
CASSLEGGPGTQYF
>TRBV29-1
CSVQDSPYSTDTQYF
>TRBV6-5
CASAPGANTGELFF
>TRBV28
CASRWAGQATYEQYF
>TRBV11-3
CASSFNGRGNEQFF
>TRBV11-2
CASSLESQPQHF
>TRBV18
CASSLGTSGPHNEQFF
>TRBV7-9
CASTLAGGVREQFF
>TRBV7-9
CASSLLAGGTDTQYF
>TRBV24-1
CASFGGTGVREKLFF
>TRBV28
CASSLGDRAQSYGYTF
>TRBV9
CASSVPSSDTQYF